The entry that follows covers one T cell receptor beta chain sequence. These data originate in a study of blood T cell repertoires in COVID-19. Data came from immunoSEQ multiplex PCR; TCRdb stores just in-frame clones and leaves some out. The sample includes 400,000 to 500,000 clones, 88% of them seen just once. The V gene lost 0 bases and the J gene lost 0 bases, with 10 bases spanning the gap. Germline CDR1 is SGHRS and CDR2 is YFSETQ. The CDR3 spans 16 residues. The sequenced sample was PBMCs or T cells enriched from blood (not recorded which). The chain recombines TRBV5-1 with TRBJ1-3; D perhaps matches TRBD1 (5 bases). The TCR comes from a woman under 30 who had been exposed to COVID-19. DNA of the CDR3: TGCGCCAGCAGCTTGGCGGGGGGACTCTCTGGAAACACCATATATTTT. Translating gives CASSLAGGLSGNTIYF.